The subject of this entry is one T cell receptor (beta chain). CDR1 and CDR2 from the germline V gene are MDHEN and SYDVKM. The CDR3 has 14 residues. Losses at the gene ends were 6 bases for V and 2 bases for J; bases not matched to a gene: 5. Original processing notes: From reference gene primer amplification, estimates of nucleated cell counts were derived. Here immunoSEQ multiplex PCR was the method, and the copy in TCRdb shows in-frame clones only, minus some. The D gene and trimming were derived from the DNA, and the V and J assignments and clone size from that table. In the table there are 120,000 or so clones, about 80% of which are singletons. The data derive from a study of blood T cell repertoires in COVID-19. Study-level background: In each case, the material was cDNA or gDNA derived from T cells, B-cell-depleted T cells, or PBMCs.

The sample taken for sequencing was peripheral blood. The receptor's source is a middle-aged man with active or convalescent COVID-19. This sequence joins TRBV28 and TRBJ2-3; 7 bases align to TRBD1. CDR3 nucleotide sequence: TGTGCCAGCAGAAGACAGGGTAACACAGATACGCAGTATTTT. Translation gives CASRRQGNTDTQYF.